These 22 T cell receptor beta chains were all obtained from the same sample, sequenced in a study of regulatory T cells in long-lasting Graves disease. Time point specified: newly diagnosed GD, antithyroid drugs for less than 3 months. Making the TCR library involved RNA that had been extracted from PBMCs. CDR3 regions were amplified by Arm-PCR using iRepertoire HTBI primers to build TCR beta libraries. In TCRdb, the multiplex PCR reads were re-called with MiXCR into one record per CDR3 protein. The data hold more than 350,000 distinct CDR3 sequences, with around 14% observed a single time. The sample was also reused in another study, on T cells in Graves' hyperthyroidism and ophthalmopathy.

This material consisted of peripheral blood mononuclear cells (PBMCs), taken at new diagnosis, from a patient treated with antithyroid drugs. Receptors originate from a woman aged 25 to 45 with Graves disease.

Turning to this clonotype: Being one base from a much bigger clone, this may be a read error. The chain joins TRBV30 to TRBJ2-3; 8 bases fit TRBD1. Germline CDR1 reads GTSNPN; CDR2 reads SVGIG (reference sequence). The CDR3 length is 15 residues. CDR3 sequence: CGWSVRDRRADTQYF. The CDR3, as DNA: TGTGGCTGGAGTGTAAGGGACAGGCGGGCCGATACGCAGTATTTT. The variable domain in full, with the rest retrieved from reference TRBV30 and TRBJ2-3, is SQTIHQWPATLVQPVGSPLSLECTVEGTSNPNLYWYRQAAGRGLQLLFYSVGIGQISSEVPQNLSASRPQDRQFILSSKKLLLSDSGFYLCGWSVRDRRADTQYFGPGTRLTVL.

This clonotype was detected ten times or more. The V call is TRBV7-2, the J call TRBJ2-3; 8 bases map to TRBD2. J lost 5 bases, V lost 2 bases, and 6 bases had no gene match. This CDR3 spans 15 amino acids. In germline, CDR1 is SGHTA, CDR2 FQGNSA. For the CDR3, the DNA is TGTGCCAGCAGCTTACGAGTTAGCGGGAAAGATACGCAGTATTTT. It encodes CASSLRVSGKDTQYF.

This clonotype was observed at least ten times. The chain has TRBV7-9 and TRBJ2-7, with 7 bases aligning to TRBD2. The length of the CDR3 is 14 residues. Germline loops: CDR1 SEHNR, CDR2 FQNEAQ (reference sequence). Trimming removed 2 bases from V and 5 bases from J; junction bases left unmatched: 6. CDR3 nucleotides: TGTGCCAGCAGCTTATTAGGGAGGGACGACGAGCAGTACTTC. This codes for CASSLLGRDDEQYF.

The CDR3 DNA reads as TGTGCCAGCGGCGGTGGGGGGTTTCGGGAGCAGTACTTC. This sequence encodes CASGGGGFREQYF. The chain uses TRBV12-3 or TRBV12-4 and TRBJ2-7; weak D call: TRBD2 (6 bases). The CDR3 runs 13 residues. The V and J ends lost 8 bases and 7 bases respectively, with 18 bases between them.

This clonotype was seen at least ten times. V is TRBV15 and J is TRBJ2-3, with a weak D call TRBD1 (5 bases). V was pared by 3 bases and J by 4 bases, with 8 bases between. Germline-derived CDR1 and CDR2 are LNHNV and YYDKDF (reference sequence). This CDR3 is 13 amino acids long. CDR3: CATSSSRADTQYF. CDR3 DNA sequence: TGTGCCACCAGCAGTTCCAGGGCAGATACGCAGTATTTT.

This clonotype was recorded at least ten times. The chain joins TRBV30 to TRBJ1-1; D is undetermined. This CDR3 spans 13 amino acids. V lost 2 bases to trimming and J lost 5 bases, with 12 bases between them. Germline V gene data show CDR1 as GTSNPN and CDR2 as SVGIG (reference sequence). In nucleotides, the CDR3 is TGTGCCTGGAGTCCGGGGAGAGGGACTGAAGCTTTCTTT. This gives the protein CAWSPGRGTEAFF.

The genes are TRBV6-9 and TRBJ1-5; D not resolved. The germline V gene has CDR1 MNHGY and CDR2 SVAAGI. The V and J ends lost 3 bases and 7 bases respectively, with 10 bases between them. The CDR3 consists of 13 residues. CDR3 sequence: CASSYSRSQPQHF. The CDR3 DNA follows: TGTGCCAGCAGTTACTCCAGAAGCCAGCCCCAGCATTTT.

This clonotype was detected ten times or more. The rearrangement links TRBV30 to TRBJ2-2; D unclear. V lost 4 bases, J lost 1 base, and 10 bases lay in between. CDR3 length: 14 residues. Germline V lookup: CDR1 GTSNPN, CDR2 SVGIG (reference sequence). In nucleotides, the CDR3 is TGTGCCTGGATAAGCAGGCAGAACACCGGGGAGCTGTTTTTT. Residues: CAWISRQNTGELFF.

This clonotype turned up a few times. This chain joins TRBV20-1 and TRBJ1-2, with D unclear. Trimming removed 6 bases at V and 4 bases at J, with 15 bases between. In germline, CDR1 is DFQATT, CDR2 SNEGSKA (reference sequence). CDR3 length: 13 residues. CDR3 coding DNA: TGCAGTGCCCCGGTGGCGGAAGCCTATGGCTACACCTTC. It yields the protein CSAPVAEAYGYTF.

Many counts were recorded for this clonotype. The chain combines TRBV5-1 with TRBJ2-3; D is perhaps TRBD2 (6 bases). The CDR3 has 15 amino acids. Germline-derived CDR1 and CDR2 are SGHRS and YFSETQ. V lost 4 bases, J lost 5 bases, and 17 bases lay in between. CDR3 DNA: TGCGCCAGCAGCCTCGGGACTGCGGAGGTAGATACGCAGTATTTT. Translating gives CASSLGTAEVDTQYF. Variable domain in full (rest from reference TRBV5-1 and TRBJ2-3): KAGVTQTPRYLIKTRGQQVTLSCSPISGHRSVSWYQQTPGQGLQFLFEYFSETQRNKGNFPGRFSGRQFSNSRSEMNVSTLELGDSALYLCASSLGTAEVDTQYFGPGTRLTVL.

This clonotype has ten or more counts. The chain carries TRBV12-3 or TRBV12-4 and TRBJ1-2; D perhaps matches TRBD1 (5 bases). Trimming shortened V by 5 bases and J by 4 bases, and 20 bases separated the two germline ends. The CDR3 is 16 residues long. The CDR3 protein is CASSPTSPQGGYGYTF. Here the CDR3 DNA reads TGTGCCAGCAGTCCAACGTCCCCGCAGGGAGGCTATGGCTACACCTTC.

This clonotype was seen a few times. The chain couples TRBV7-9 to TRBJ1-2; TRBD1 agrees at 8 bases. Germline lookup yields CDR1 SEHNR and CDR2 FQNEAQ (reference sequence). V lost 5 bases, J lost 0 bases, and 2 bases stayed unmatched. CDR3 length: 14 residues. As DNA, the CDR3 is TGTGCCAGCAGCCTACAGGGGGCTAACTATGGCTACACCTTC. Translation: CASSLQGANYGYTF.

This clonotype showed up many times. The chain recombines TRBV2 with TRBJ2-3; TRBD2 is a possible D gene (6 bases). CDR1 SNHLY and CDR2 FYNNEI come from the germline V gene. The V gene lost 0 bases and the J gene lost 6 bases, with 7 bases spanning the gap. The CDR3 consists of 13 residues. The CDR3 DNA sequence: TGTGCCAGCAGTGAAGCCCGGGGGGATACGCAGTATTTT. It is translated as CASSEARGDTQYF. Filled out from reference TRBV2 and TRBJ2-3, the complete variable domain reads EPEVTQTPSHQVTQMGQEVILRCVPISNHLYFYWYRQILGQKVEFLVSFYNNEISEKSEIFDDQFSVERPDGSNFTLKIRSTKLEDSAMYFCASSEARGDTQYFGPGTRLTVL.

As to this clonotype: One base away lies a much larger clone, so this may be a sequencing read error. This rearrangement joins TRBV6-2 or TRBV6-3 to TRBJ2-1, with 7 bases matching TRBD2. Germline assignment: CDR1 MNHEY and CDR2 SVGEGT. The CDR3 is 15 amino acids. The CDR3 coding sequence is TGTGCCAGCAACACGGGCGGGAGCGGGGCCAATGAGCAGTCCTTC. Protein: CASNTGGSGANEQSF.

This clonotype was observed at least ten times. V gene TRBV24-1 combines with J gene TRBJ2-5, with D perhaps matching TRBD1 (5 bases). Per the germline V gene, CDR1 is KGHDR and CDR2 is SFDVKD. This CDR3 has 15 amino acids. Trimming shortened V by 2 bases and J by 5 bases, and 14 bases separated the two germline ends. The CDR3, as DNA: TGTGCCACCAGTGATTCGGACACTCAAGTGGAGACCCAGTACTTC. Its translation is CATSDSDTQVETQYF.

This clonotype was detected only once. This could be a read error, since a much larger clone is one nucleotide away. The chain employs TRBV27 and TRBJ2-7; 7 bases are a match to TRBD2. Germline V gene lookup returns CDR1 MNHEY and CDR2 SMNVEV (reference sequence). The CDR3 sequence is 16 residues long. The V and J ends lost 5 bases and 2 bases, in that order; junction bases with no gene match: 12. CDR3 in amino acids: CASSDERVAGTYEQYF. CDR3 coding DNA: TGTGCCAGCAGTGATGAGAGGGTAGCGGGTACCTACGAGCAGTACTTC.

This clonotype occurred a few times. The chain employs TRBV6-5 and TRBJ2-7, with D tentatively TRBD2 (6 bases). V was pared by 2 bases and J by 3 bases, with 20 bases between. Germline lookup yields CDR1 MNHEY and CDR2 SVGAGI. This CDR3 spans 17 amino acids. The CDR3 region is CASSYTPASSARYEQYF. CDR3 coding DNA: TGTGCCAGCAGTTACACACCCGCCTCTAGCGCGCGCTACGAGCAGTACTTC.

Only a few counts were recorded for this clonotype. The chain is built from TRBV29-1 and TRBJ2-1; weak D call: TRBD2 (7 bases). The V gene's germline CDR1 is SQVTM and CDR2 ANQGSEA. The V gene lost 3 bases and the J gene lost 6 bases, with 9 bases spanning the gap. This CDR3 region has 12 residues. CDR3 loop: CSVERGGNEQFF. DNA for the CDR3: TGCAGCGTTGAGAGGGGGGGCAATGAGCAGTTCTTC.

In its sample, this clonotype was seen many times. The J gene is TRBJ1-2, the V gene TRBV20-1; D ambiguous. The germline V gene encodes CDR1 DFQATT and CDR2 SNEGSKA (reference sequence). Trimming stripped 6 bases from V and 1 base from J, with 12 bases between. The CDR3 runs to 13 residues. CDR3 coding DNA: TGCAGTGCCCCGGACGGACGTAACTATGGCTACACCTTC. The encoded protein is CSAPDGRNYGYTF.

This chain connects TRBV24-1 to TRBJ1-1; D not certain. The CDR3 extends over 12 amino acids. Trimming stripped 5 bases from V and 2 bases from J, with 5 bases between. The germline CDR1 and CDR2 sequences are KGHDR and SFDVKD. DNA of the CDR3: TGTGCCACCAGTGGGTACAACACTGAAGCTTTCTTT. Translating gives CATSGYNTEAFF.

The rearrangement uses TRBV29-1 and TRBJ1-2, with D hard to call. Trimming cost V 6 bases and J 10 bases, with 9 bases left between them. The CDR3 is 9 residues long. The germline CDR1 and CDR2 sequences are SQVTM and ANQGSEA. The CDR3 protein is CSVQKDYTF. CDR3 DNA sequence: TGCAGCGTCCAGAAGGACTACACCTTC.

In its sample, this clonotype was seen many times. This chain uses TRBV7-9 with TRBJ1-2; no definite D call. This CDR3 is 13 amino acids long. Germline CDR1 SEHNR, CDR2 FQNEAQ (reference sequence). V lost 3 bases, J lost 0 bases, and 5 bases lay in between. The CDR3 DNA reads TGTGCCAGCAGCTTGGGAACTAACTATGGCTACACCTTC. This sequence encodes CASSLGTNYGYTF.